Reported below is one T cell receptor beta chain. This entry is derived from a study of OX40 agonist ivuxolimab in advanced cancers. Assay used: immunoSEQ multiplex PCR; TCRdb lists only in-frame clones, some missing. The sample gives around 30,000 clones, 80% to 95% of which show up once; less than 5% is in the top ten. The sequencing used CD4+ or CD8+ T cells sorted from blood, collected in a trial of the OX40 agonist ivuxolimab. The sequence derives from an adult with an advanced solid tumor such as melanoma, head and neck, liver or kidney cancer.

CDR3 sequence reads: CASSFSGVNTGELFF. The CDR3 bases are TGTGCCAGCAGTTTTAGCGGGGTGAACACCGGGGAGCTGTTTTTT. The J gene is TRBJ2-2, the V gene TRBV28; TRBD2 aligns across 8 bases. CDR3 length equals 15 residues. Losses at the gene ends were 3 bases for V and 1 base for J; bases not matched to a gene: 1. Germline V gives CDR1 MDHEN, CDR2 SYDVKM.